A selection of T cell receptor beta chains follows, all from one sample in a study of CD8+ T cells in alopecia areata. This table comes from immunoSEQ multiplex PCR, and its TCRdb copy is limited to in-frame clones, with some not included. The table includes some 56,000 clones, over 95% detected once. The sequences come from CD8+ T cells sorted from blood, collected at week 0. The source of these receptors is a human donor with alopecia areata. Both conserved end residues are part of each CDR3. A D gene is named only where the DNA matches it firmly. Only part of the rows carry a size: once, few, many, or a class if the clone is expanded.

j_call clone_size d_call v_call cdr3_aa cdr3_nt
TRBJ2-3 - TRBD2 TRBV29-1 CSVGLLGAGEPSTDTQYF TGCAGCGTTGGCCTCCTGGGAGCGGGGGAACCTAGCACAGATACGCAGTATTTT
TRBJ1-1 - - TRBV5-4 CASSSGHVAEAFF TGTGCCAGCAGCTCCGGACATGTCGCTGAAGCTTTCTTT
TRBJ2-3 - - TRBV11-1 CASSPGGPTDTQYF TGTGCCAGCAGCCCAGGAGGGCCCACAGATACGCAGTATTTT
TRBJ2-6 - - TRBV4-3 CASSQDVGGPSGANVLTF TGCGCCAGCAGCCAAGATGTGGGGGGTCCCTCTGGGGCCAACGTCCTGACTTTC
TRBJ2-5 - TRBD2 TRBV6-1 CASSDLTSGGAWETQYF TGTGCCAGCAGTGACCTCACTAGCGGGGGGGCTTGGGAGACCCAGTACTTC
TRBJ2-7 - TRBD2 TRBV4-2 CASSQGLGLATYEQYF TGTGCCAGCAGCCAAGGTCTGGGACTAGCGACCTACGAGCAGTACTTC
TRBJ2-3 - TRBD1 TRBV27 CASRIGTANGDTQYF TGTGCCAGCAGAATCGGGACAGCAAACGGGGATACGCAGTATTTT
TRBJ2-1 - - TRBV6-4 CASSDSQGGKSYNEQFF TGTGCCAGCAGTGACTCTCAGGGGGGGAAGTCCTACAATGAGCAGTTCTTC
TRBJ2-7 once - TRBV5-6 CASTPQPHLSSYEQYF TGTGCCAGCACTCCGCAGCCCCATCTGAGCTCCTACGAGCAGTACTTC
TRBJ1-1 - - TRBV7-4 CASSPTSPLQGNTEAFF TGTGCCAGCAGCCCGACCTCCCCCCTTCAGGGAAACACTGAAGCTTTCTTT
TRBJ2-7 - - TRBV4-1 CASSQAPGGSYEQYF TGCGCCAGCAGCCAAGCCCCGGGCGGCAGCTACGAGCAGTACTTC
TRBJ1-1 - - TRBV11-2 CASSLDLPLTGVNTEAFF TGTGCCAGCAGCTTAGATCTCCCCTTGACTGGGGTGAACACTGAAGCTTTCTTT
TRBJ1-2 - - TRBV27 CASSLKGTGVGYGYTF TGTGCCAGCAGTTTAAAGGGCACGGGCGTCGGCTATGGCTACACCTTC
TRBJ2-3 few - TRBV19 CASSVYSVDTQYF TGTGCCAGTAGTGTCTATAGTGTAGATACGCAGTATTTT
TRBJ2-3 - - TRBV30 CAWSANTDTQYF TGTGCCTGGAGTGCAAACACAGATACGCAGTATTTT
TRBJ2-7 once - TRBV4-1 CASSLPLARNYEQYF TGCGCCAGCAGCCTCCCTCTAGCCCGTAACTACGAGCAGTACTTC
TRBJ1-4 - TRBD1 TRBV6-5 CASSYGYRGANEKLFF TGTGCCAGCAGTTACGGTTACAGGGGGGCTAATGAAAAACTGTTTTTT
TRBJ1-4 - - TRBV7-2 CASSLTGGGLLNEKLFF TGTGCCAGCAGCCTCACCGGGGGGGGACTGCTTAATGAAAAACTGTTTTTT
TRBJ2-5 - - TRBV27 CASMSSLETQYF TGTGCCAGCATGTCTAGCCTGGAGACCCAGTACTTC
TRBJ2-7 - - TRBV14 CASSGPTSRGNYEQYF TGTGCCAGCAGCGGCCCTACTTCCAGGGGCAACTACGAGCAGTACTTC
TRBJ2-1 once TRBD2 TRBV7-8 CASSRTSGGAVYNEQFF TGTGCCAGCAGTCGGACTAGCGGGGGGGCCGTGTACAATGAGCAGTTCTTC
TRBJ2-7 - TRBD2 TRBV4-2 CASSQETSGASYEQYF TGTGCCAGCAGCCAAGAGACTAGCGGGGCATCCTACGAGCAGTACTTC
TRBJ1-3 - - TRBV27 CASSPPGGNTIYF TGTGCCAGCAGTCCCCCCGGGGGAAACACCATATATTTT
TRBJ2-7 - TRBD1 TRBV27 CASSLLGQGLLYF TGTGCCAGCAGTTTACTCGGACAGGGGCTCTTATACTTC
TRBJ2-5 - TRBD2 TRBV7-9 CASSLGTSGRETQYF TGTGCCAGCAGCTTAGGTACTAGCGGGCGAGAGACCCAGTACTTC
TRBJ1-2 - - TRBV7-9 CASSTSDSLNYGYTF TGTGCCAGCAGCACCTCAGACAGCCTTAACTATGGCTACACCTTC
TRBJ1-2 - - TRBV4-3 CASSQGTPRGYGYTF TGCGCCAGCAGCCAAGGGACCCCGAGGGGGTATGGCTACACCTTC
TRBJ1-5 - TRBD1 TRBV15 CATSRRGRGDNQPQHF TGTGCCACCAGCAGAAGGGGGCGAGGGGACAATCAGCCCCAGCATTTT
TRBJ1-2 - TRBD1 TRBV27 CASRPTGTGDGYTF TGTGCCAGCAGGCCCACCGGGACAGGGGATGGCTACACCTTC
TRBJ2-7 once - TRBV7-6 CASSLGAYYEQYF TGTGCCAGCAGCTTAGGAGCGTACTACGAGCAGTACTTC
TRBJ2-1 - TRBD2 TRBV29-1 CSVEAGAKRNEQFF TGCAGCGTCGAAGCGGGGGCCAAAAGGAATGAGCAGTTCTTC
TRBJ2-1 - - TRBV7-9 CASSLEPVGEQFF TGTGCCAGCAGCTTGGAACCCGTCGGTGAGCAGTTCTTC
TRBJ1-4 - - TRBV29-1 CSVEDRGQVEKLFF TGCAGCGTTGAAGATCGGGGGCAGGTCGAAAAACTGTTTTTT
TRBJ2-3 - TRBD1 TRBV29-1 CSVDWDRVGDTQYF TGCAGCGTTGACTGGGACAGGGTGGGAGATACGCAGTATTTT
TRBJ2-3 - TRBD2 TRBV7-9 CASSRRDGGGPRTDTQYF TGTGCCAGCAGCCGACGGGATGGCGGGGGGCCTCGAACAGATACGCAGTATTTT
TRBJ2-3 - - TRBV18 CASSPFGEAAGDTQYF TGTGCCAGCTCACCCTTTGGGGAGGCGGCCGGAGATACGCAGTATTTT
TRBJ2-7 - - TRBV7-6 CASSLEQASGYEQYF TGTGCCAGCAGCTTAGAACAGGCCAGCGGCTACGAGCAGTACTTC
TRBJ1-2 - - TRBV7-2 CASSLEVVYGYTF TGTGCCAGCAGCTTAGAAGTAGTCTATGGCTACACCTTC
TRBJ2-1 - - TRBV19 CASSIYGYEQFF TGTGCCAGTAGTATATATGGGTATGAGCAGTTCTTC
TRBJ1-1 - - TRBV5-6 CASSLAGTNTEAFF TGTGCCAGCAGCTTGGCAGGGACGAACACTGAAGCTTTCTTT
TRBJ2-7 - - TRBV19 CASSSRESYEQYF TGTGCCAGTAGTTCCCGGGAGTCCTACGAGCAGTACTTC
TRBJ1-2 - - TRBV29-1 CSATTGYDFF TGCAGCGCCACTACAGGGTACGACTTCTTC
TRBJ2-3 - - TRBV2 CASSDLRSPLSTDTQYF TGTGCCAGCAGTGATCTCCGCAGCCCCCTTAGCACAGATACGCAGTATTTT
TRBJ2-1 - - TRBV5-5 CASSLEGSPGYNEQFF TGTGCCAGCAGCTTGGAAGGCTCCCCAGGGTATAATGAGCAGTTCTTC
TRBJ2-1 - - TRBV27 CASSLSLGGSYNEQFF TGTGCCAGCAGTTTATCATTAGGGGGTTCCTACAATGAGCAGTTCTTC
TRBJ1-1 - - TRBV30 CAWGRNTEAFF TGTGCCTGGGGCCGGAACACTGAAGCTTTCTTT
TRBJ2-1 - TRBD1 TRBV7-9 CASSFDLGTGFDEQFF TGTGCCAGCAGCTTCGACCTGGGGACAGGGTTCGATGAGCAGTTCTTC